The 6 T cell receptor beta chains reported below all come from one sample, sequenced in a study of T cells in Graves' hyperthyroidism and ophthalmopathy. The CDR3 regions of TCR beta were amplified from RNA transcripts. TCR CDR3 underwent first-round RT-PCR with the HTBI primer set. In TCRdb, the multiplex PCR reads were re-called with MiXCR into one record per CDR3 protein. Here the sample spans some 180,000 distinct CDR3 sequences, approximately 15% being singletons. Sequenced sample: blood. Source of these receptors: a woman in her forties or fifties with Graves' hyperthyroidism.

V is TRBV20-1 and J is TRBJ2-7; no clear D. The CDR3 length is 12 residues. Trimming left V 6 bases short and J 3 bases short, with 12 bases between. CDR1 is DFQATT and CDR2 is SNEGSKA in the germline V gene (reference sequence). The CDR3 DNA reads TGCAGTGCCGGGTGGCAAGTCTACGAGCAGTACTTC. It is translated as CSAGWQVYEQYF.

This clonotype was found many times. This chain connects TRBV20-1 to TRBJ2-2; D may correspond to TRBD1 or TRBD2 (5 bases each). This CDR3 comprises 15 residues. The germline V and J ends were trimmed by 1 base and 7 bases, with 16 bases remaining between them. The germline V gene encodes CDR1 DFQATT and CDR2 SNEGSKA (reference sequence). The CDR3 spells CSARVSGVRGGELFF. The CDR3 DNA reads TGCAGTGCTAGAGTTTCCGGGGTGAGGGGCGGGGAGCTGTTTTTT.

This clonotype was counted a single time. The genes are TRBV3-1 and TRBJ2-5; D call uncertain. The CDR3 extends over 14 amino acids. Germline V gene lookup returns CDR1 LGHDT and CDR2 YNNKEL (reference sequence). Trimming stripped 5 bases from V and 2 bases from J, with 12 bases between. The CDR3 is CASSTRMEQETQYF. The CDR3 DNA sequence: TGTGCCAGCAGCACCCGGATGGAGCAAGAGACCCAGTACTTC.

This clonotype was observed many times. The CDR3 coding sequence is TGTGCCAGCAGTTGGGACAGGGGACCCTACGAGCAGTACTTC. Amino acid sequence: CASSWDRGPYEQYF. The chain couples TRBV28 to TRBJ2-7; TRBD1 aligns across 10 bases. CDR3 size: 14 residues. The V gene's germline CDR1 is MDHEN and CDR2 SYDVKM. V was pared by 4 bases and J by 2 bases, with 2 bases of the junction left unmatched.

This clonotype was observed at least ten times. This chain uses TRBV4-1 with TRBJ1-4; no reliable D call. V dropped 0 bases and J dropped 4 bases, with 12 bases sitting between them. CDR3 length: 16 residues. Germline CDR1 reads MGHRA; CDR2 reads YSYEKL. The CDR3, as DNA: TGCGCCAGCAGCCAAGAGTCCGGCGGCGATAATGAAAAACTGTTTTTT. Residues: CASSQESGGDNEKLFF.

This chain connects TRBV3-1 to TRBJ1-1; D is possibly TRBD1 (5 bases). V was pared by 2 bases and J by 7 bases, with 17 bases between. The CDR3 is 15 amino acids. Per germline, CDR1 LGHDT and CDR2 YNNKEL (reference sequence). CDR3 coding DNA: TGTGCCAGCAGCCAATCAGGTCTAGGGGAAGGTGAAGCTTTCTTT. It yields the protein CASSQSGLGEGEAFF.